The following is a T cell receptor beta chain sequence with its context. No cognate antigen has been identified for it. The sample holds no much larger clone one base away, and base qualities are not on file. Receptors were amplified or captured by the immunoSEQ multiplex PCR assay. RNA was extracted from all samples and reverse transcribed into cDNA as template for TCR sequencing. SuperScript III was used for first-strand cDNA synthesis, primed with a 2:1 mix of oligo-dT and random hexamers. A synthetic immune receptor repertoire was used to gauge amplification bias, and whatever bias remained was removed computationally. As for the authors' bioinformatics: Raw reads were preprocessed to remove errors, and CDR3 was defined according to IMGT conventions as the region from the conserved cysteine to phenylalanine. To get clonality, Shannon entropy was normalized by log2 of the number of productive unique TCRs and the result was subtracted from 1. Whether each scalp clone was CD4 or CD8 was inferred by checking scalp TCRbeta sequences against the CD4 and CD8 repertoires from sorted blood. In TCRdb, the immuneACCESS table is reduced to in-frame sequences with V and J assigned. These tables do not hold every clone; where another copy was compared, an unresolved V gene accounts for under half, and the others remain unexplained. That table supplies the V and J calls and clone size; D and trimming were determined from the DNA. Counted in this sample were about 110,000 clones; under 60% of them appeared once. 9% to 15% of the sample goes to the ten largest clones.

Explained via the paper, the time point label denotes: about 25 weeks on oral tofacitinib. Reading the label with the study, this specimen's treatment or condition is: oral pan-JAK inhibitor, 5-10 mg twice daily. From alopecia areata patients, peripheral blood was collected along with lesional scalp punch biopsies. After PBMCs were isolated by density centrifugation and stained for CD3, CD4 and CD8, a FACSAria was used to sort CD4+ and CD8+ T cells. The record originates from a study of CD8+ T cells in alopecia areata (dated by TCRdb to about 2018). With regard to the full study: Treated patients were enrolled in an open-label pilot trial of oral tofacitinib at 5 to 10 mg twice daily for moderate-to-severe alopecia areata. In both human patients and the C3H/HeJ mouse model, the study applied high-throughput TCRbeta sequencing to look at T cell clonal expansion in alopecia areata. Biopsies were taken from tofacitinib-treated patients at baseline and again at 4 and 24 weeks into treatment, and several of those patients also had a later scalp biopsy. RNA was obtained with the PAXgene miRNA kit for fixed scalp, the miRNeasy kit for PBMCs, and the RNeasy kit for mouse skin. The SALT score, which quantifies the percentage of affected scalp surface area, was used to measure disease severity in treated patients. Patients stayed on tofacitinib for 6 to 18 months and then had 6 months of follow-up off drug so that delayed response and recurrence could be assessed. Amplification of TCRbeta CDR3 regions was done by immunoSEQ multiplex PCR using 35 Vbeta forward primers and 13 Jbeta reverse primers. Human TCRbeta sequencing covered scalp tissue and sorted CD4+ and CD8+ peripheral blood T cells from patchy and totalis/universalis alopecia areata patients and healthy controls. Scalp clonality was compared across normal scalp (n=4), patchy alopecia areata scalp (n=8), and alopecia totalis/universalis scalp (n=8).

The CDR3, from cysteine to phenylalanine, totals 14 residues. Only the CDR3 DNA stays, 42 bases, in frame from base 1. From the germline V gene, CDR1 is SGHRS and CDR2 is YFSETQ. Cut back by 0 bases and 4 bases, the V and J ends lie 9 bases apart. Beyond this particular receptor, the publication reports: During tofacitinib treatment, many expanded lesional clones stuck around in both scalp and blood, and this persistence may partly explain why relapse happens after treatment is stopped. Tofacitinib significantly lowered scalp clonality and the number of expanded CD8+ clones among the top 100 scalp clones. Resident alphabeta T cells in normal human skin are also sequenced, complicating scalp TCR repertoire analysis, unlike mouse skin dominated by gammadelta T cells. TCR sequences shared between patients were less clear than in mice, possibly partly because of HLA diversity in the patient population. Because the treated cohort was small and had just a single nonresponder, larger studies are needed to establish links between baseline CD8+ expansion and response. Compared with normal scalp, lesional scalp, particularly in alopecia totalis/universalis, had higher clonality and more expanded CD8+ clones, which suggests antigenic drive.

The sample in question was CD8+ T cells sorted from blood, obtained at week 24, from a patient treated with tofacitinib. Here the chain combines TRBV5-1 and TRBJ2-3, with TRBD1 perhaps the D gene, on 6 matching bases. This TCR came from a human donor with alopecia areata. The CDR3 corresponds to CASSLDRVPDTQYF. The sequenced DNA is TGCGCCAGCAGCTTGGACAGGGTCCCAGATACGCAGTATTTT.